Listed below are T cell receptor beta chains from one sample, sequenced in a study of blood T cell repertoires in COVID-19. The protocol was immunoSEQ multiplex PCR, while the TCRdb copy is restricted to in-frame clones and leaves out a portion. The sample contains approximately 430,000 clones, around 86% of which appear only once. Sequencing was performed on peripheral blood. The origin of the receptors is a woman under 40 with active or convalescent COVID-19. CDR3s include the opening cysteine and the closing phenylalanine or tryptophan. D genes are given only for firm matches. Where a row states a size, it is once, few, many or the class of an expanded clone; other rows omit it.

15	TRBJ1-2	few	NA	TRBV7-2	TGTGCCAGCAGCTTAATTTTTGGCACGGGCTATGGCTACACCTTC	CASSLIFGTGYGYTF
13	TRBJ1-2	NA	NA	TRBV4-1	TGCGCCAGCAGCCCAATCGAACTAGGTGGCTACACCTTC	CASSPIELGGYTF
20	TRBJ2-1	NA	TRBD2	TRBV19	TGTGCCAGTAGTATAGAGATCGGTGCCCGACTAGCGGGAGGCTACAATGAGCAGTTCTTC	CASSIEIGARLAGGYNEQFF
14	TRBJ2-7	NA	TRBD1	TRBV5-6	TGTGCCAGCAGCATAGGACAGGGAGCCTACGAGCAGTACTTC	CASSIGQGAYEQYF
15	TRBJ2-2	NA	NA	TRBV19	TGTGCCAGTAGTGGGGCGGGGAGCCGGGACGGGGAGCTGTTTTTT	CASSGAGSRDGELFF
18	TRBJ2-6	NA	TRBD1	TRBV10-2	TGCGCCAGCAGTGACTTCCGTGACAGGGGGCTTGGGGCCAACGTCCTGACTTTC	CASSDFRDRGLGANVLTF
14	TRBJ1-1	NA	NA	TRBV5-1	TGCGCCAGCAGCTTGGCAGGGTCGGGTACTGAAGCTTTCTTT	CASSLAGSGTEAFF
14	TRBJ1-1	NA	TRBD1	TRBV28	TGTGCCAGCAGAACGACAGGGACGCCCACTGAAGCTTTCTTT	CASRTTGTPTEAFF
13	TRBJ1-2	NA	TRBD1	TRBV3-1/TRBV3-2	TGTGCCAGCAGTGTTGGACAGGGTTTTGGCTACACCTTC	CASSVGQGFGYTF
17	TRBJ2-5	NA	TRBD2	TRBV5-8	TGTGCCAGCAGCGCTCAAATTTGGGCTAGCGGACAAGAGACCCAGTACTTC	CASSAQIWASGQETQYF
14	TRBJ1-3	NA	NA	TRBV5-8	TGTGCCAGCAGCCCGACAGGAAGGGCGGACACCATATATTTT	CASSPTGRADTIYF
16	TRBJ2-7	NA	TRBD2	TRBV7-9	TGTGCCAGCAGCCCAAAAGTGGGACTAGCCACCTACGAGCAGTACTTC	CASSPKVGLATYEQYF
16	TRBJ2-3	NA	TRBD2	TRBV27	TGTGCCAGCAGTCTACAGGGTAGCGGGGTATTAAATACGCAGTATTTT	CASSLQGSGVLNTQYF
14	TRBJ1-4	NA	NA	TRBV18	TGTGCCAGCTCACCACGAGGGACTAATGAAAAACTGTTTTTT	CASSPRGTNEKLFF
14	TRBJ2-7	NA	TRBD1	TRBV2	TGTGCCAGCAGTATGACAGGGTGGTCGGACGAGCAGTACTTC	CASSMTGWSDEQYF
12	TRBJ2-7	NA	NA	TRBV2	TGTGCCAGCACCAGGGGCTCCTACGAGCAGTACTTC	CASTRGSYEQYF
18	TRBJ1-2	NA	NA	TRBV6-2/TRBV6-3	TGTGCCAGCAGCCAGGCGTCACAGGACCCGTGGCTTGACTATGGCTACACCTTC	CASSQASQDPWLDYGYTF
15	TRBJ2-6	few	NA	TRBV19	TGTGCCAGTAGGTTGGGAGGCTCTGGGGCCAACGTCCTGACTTTC	CASRLGGSGANVLTF
16	TRBJ2-3	NA	NA	TRBV9	TGTGCCAGCAGCGTCTTCCCCCATAGCGGCACAGATACGCAGTATTTT	CASSVFPHSGTDTQYF
12	TRBJ2-1	NA	NA	TRBV5-1	TGCGCCAGCAGCTTGGAATTCTATGAGCAGTTCTTC	CASSLEFYEQFF
13	TRBJ1-1	NA	NA	TRBV5-1	TGCGCCAGCAGCTCGCGGGACGGATTTGAAGCTTTCTTT	CASSSRDGFEAFF
16	TRBJ1-1	NA	NA	TRBV5-4	TGTGCCAGCAGCTCACCACTAACTGACGGGAACACTGAAGCTTTCTTT	CASSSPLTDGNTEAFF
14	TRBJ1-2	NA	NA	TRBV2	TGTGCCAGCAGTTCCTCAGGGGCGGGCTATGGCTACACCTTC	CASSSSGAGYGYTF
14	TRBJ1-6	NA	TRBD1	TRBV2	TGTGCCAGCAGGGACGGGACAGGGAAAACACCCCTCCACTTT	CASRDGTGKTPLHF
14	TRBJ2-2	NA	TRBD1	TRBV6-5	TGTGCCAGCAGTTTCGCAGGGGGTTCCGGGGAGCTGTTTTTT	CASSFAGGSGELFF
15	TRBJ2-1	NA	TRBD1	TRBV6-5	TGTGCCAGCAGTTATCCCGGGACAGGGGGCAATGAGCAGTTCTTC	CASSYPGTGGNEQFF
15	TRBJ2-7	NA	TRBD1	TRBV19	TGTGCCAGTAGTAACCCCCGGACAGGGACATACGAGCAGTACTTC	CASSNPRTGTYEQYF
13	TRBJ1-5	NA	NA	TRBV10-3	TGTGCCATCAGTCGGCAGGTCGACCAGCCCCAGCATTTT	CAISRQVDQPQHF
14	TRBJ2-7	few	NA	TRBV28	TGTGCCAGCACTATCGACCGTAGGGGCTACGAGCAGTACTTC	CASTIDRRGYEQYF
12	TRBJ1-5	NA	TRBD1	TRBV6-5	TGTGCCAGCACGGGACAGCAACAGCCCCAGCATTTT	CASTGQQQPQHF
16	TRBJ1-2	NA	TRBD1	TRBV7-9	TGTGCCAGCAGCCCCGGACAGGGAGCCATTAACTATGGCTACACCTTC	CASSPGQGAINYGYTF
16	TRBJ2-5	NA	TRBD2	TRBV5-6	TGTGCCAGCAGCCCCGGGGCGGGAGGGGAAAAAGAGACCCAGTACTTC	CASSPGAGGEKETQYF
16	TRBJ1-2	few	TRBD1	TRBV9	TGTGCCAGCAGCGTAGTACAGGGGCCGTCCACCTATGGCTACACCTTC	CASSVVQGPSTYGYTF
14	TRBJ1-5	NA	NA	TRBV4-1	TGCGCCAGCAGCCAAGGGACCGCTAGCGGACCCCAGCATTTT	CASSQGTASGPQHF
15	TRBJ1-3	NA	TRBD1	TRBV18	TGTGCCAGCTCACCACGGACAGGGGCAGGGGACACCATATATTTT	CASSPRTGAGDTIYF
16	TRBJ2-7	NA	TRBD1	TRBV6-2/TRBV6-3	TGTGCCAGCAGTTACTTCGGGACAGGCTACTCCTACGAGCAGTACTTC	CASSYFGTGYSYEQYF
16	TRBJ2-1	few	TRBD2	TRBV15	TGTGCCACCAGCAGGACTAGCGGGGCCTCCTACAATGAGCAGTTCTTC	CATSRTSGASYNEQFF
14	TRBJ2-7	NA	TRBD2	TRBV3-1/TRBV3-2	TGTGCCAGCAGCGTTGGACTAGCAACCTACGAGCAGTACTTC	CASSVGLATYEQYF
16	TRBJ2-3	NA	NA	TRBV18	TGTGCCAGCGTCACCGTACAGGGCCAAGTGGCAGATACGCAGTATTTT	CASVTVQGQVADTQYF
14	TRBJ2-7	NA	TRBD2	TRBV7-9	TGTGCCAGCAGCTTCTCAGCGGGAGTCAACGAGCAGTACTTC	CASSFSAGVNEQYF
15	TRBJ2-5	NA	NA	TRBV4-1	TGCGCCAGCAGCCAAGATGAGGGCTTGGTTAAGACCCAGTACTTC	CASSQDEGLVKTQYF
12	TRBJ1-1	NA	TRBD1	TRBV5-4	TGTGCCAGCAGCTACGGGACAGTTGAAGCTTTCTTT	CASSYGTVEAFF
14	TRBJ1-1	NA	NA	TRBV29-1	TGCAGCGTTGATGTGGCGGTGGGTAGTACTGAAGCTTTCTTT	CSVDVAVGSTEAFF
17	TRBJ1-1	once	TRBD1	TRBV5-4	TGTGCCAGCAGCCCACAACAGGGGGCAGGGCCGAACACTGAAGCTTTCTTT	CASSPQQGAGPNTEAFF
14	TRBJ2-7	NA	TRBD2	TRBV3-1/TRBV3-2	TGTGCCAGCACCCCAACTAGCGGGATACGAGAGCAGTACTTC	CASTPTSGIREQYF
16	TRBJ2-1	NA	TRBD2	TRBV7-2	TGTGCCAGCAGCTTCGCGGGAGGGTTCTCCTACAATGAGCAGTTCTTC	CASSFAGGFSYNEQFF